The following is a T cell receptor beta chain sequence with its context. Its antigen is not known. This sample stems from a study of shared clonotypes between healthy human individuals. Study-level results: Unshared clonotypes carried lower generation probabilities than those common to all four donors. Naive subsets generally had larger estimated richness than memory subsets. Some naive CD4 clonotypes, roughly 5%, turned up in common across several donors.

V gave up 7 bases and J gave up 6 bases; unmatched junction bases: 6. The germline V gene encodes CDR1 MDHEN and CDR2 SYDVKM. The CDR3 sequence is 14 residues long. Deep-level settings were used for running the assay. TCRdb keeps only in-frame clones here, not all; method: immunoSEQ multiplex PCR. The data contain about 980,000 clones, approximately 80% of them seen just once; the ten biggest clones take up roughly 1.5%. This TCR came from a man younger than 35 in good health. What was sequenced was memory CD4+ T cells sorted from blood. The subset is: CD45RA-negative fraction. The chain is built from TRBV28 and TRBJ1-4; 9 bases agree with TRBD1. CDR3: CASTPGTGYEKLFF. For the CDR3, the DNA is TGTGCCAGCACCCCCGGGACAGGGTATGAAAAACTGTTTTTT.